The 13 T cell receptor beta chains below come from one sample, sequenced in a study of cytomegalovirus exposure and HLA in healthy donors. 13 Jbeta primers and 60 Vbeta primers were used for the PCR. Profiling relied on immunoSEQ multiplex PCR, and the TCRdb table lists in-frame clones only, not all of them. The sample gives some 250,000 clones, about 86% of which show up once; 7% to 9% is in the top ten. The sequenced sample consisted of PBMCs. The receptors were sampled from a woman aged 55-75 years in good health and CMV-seropositive.

This sequence joins TRBV2 and TRBJ2-7, with 11 bases that match TRBD1. The CDR3 has 13 residues. The V gene's germline CDR1 is SNHLY and CDR2 FYNNEI. V shed 6 bases, J shed 7 bases, and the junction held 5 bases outside the gene matches. The chain's CDR3 is CASSRDRGGEQYF. In DNA form, the CDR3 reads TGTGCCAGCAGCCGGGACAGGGGGGGTGAGCAGTACTTC.

This chain connects TRBV27 to TRBJ2-4; possibly TRBD2 for D (5 bases). The CDR3 length is 18 residues. Germline CDR1 and CDR2: MNHEY and SMNVEV (reference sequence). V was trimmed by 1 base and J by 1 base, leaving 17 bases between them. In nucleotides, the CDR3 is TGTGCCAGCAGTTTATGGGCCCCGGCCCCGGGGGCCAAAAACATTCAGTACTTC. This gives the protein CASSLWAPAPGAKNIQYF.

This clone was recorded a few times. V usage is TRBV6-5 and J usage is TRBJ1-1, with a tentative D call TRBD1 (5 bases). Germline V gene lookup returns CDR1 MNHEY and CDR2 SVGAGI. This CDR3 has 14 residues. V lost 4 bases to trimming and J lost 0 bases, with 9 bases between them. The CDR3 here is CASSWGTMNTEAFF. CDR3 sequence (DNA): TGTGCCAGCAGTTGGGGCACAATGAACACTGAAGCTTTCTTT.

V and J are TRBV28 and TRBJ1-5, with D hard to call. This CDR3 has 13 amino acids. Deletions cut 4 bases from V and 4 bases from J, with 8 bases between. Germline CDR1 reads MDHEN; CDR2 reads SYDVKM. CDR3 protein: CASSSQLNQPQHF. The DNA for the CDR3 is TGTGCCAGCAGTTCCCAGTTGAATCAGCCCCAGCATTTT.

The rearrangement links TRBV29-1 to TRBJ1-2, with D hard to call. This CDR3 is built from 11 residues. V lost 1 base, J lost 5 bases, and 5 bases lay in between. CDR1 SQVTM and CDR2 ANQGSEA come from the germline V gene. The CDR3 protein is CSVEGDYGYTF. As DNA, the CDR3 is TGCAGCGTTGAAGGAGATTATGGCTACACCTTC.

This chain links TRBV7-3 with TRBJ1-1, with TRBD1 identical over 8 bases. After removal of 6 bases from V and 6 bases from J, the junction contained 6 bases not matched to a gene. The CDR3 consists of 13 residues. Germline CDR1 is SGHTA and CDR2 is FQGTGA. CDR3 DNA sequence: TGTGCCAGCAGTCACGACAGGGGCGCTGAAGCTTTCTTT. It encodes CASSHDRGAEAFF.

This chain connects TRBV6-5 to TRBJ1-1, with D unclear. The germline V and J ends were trimmed by 2 bases and 7 bases, with 11 bases remaining between them. CDR3 size: 13 residues. Germline V gene lookup returns CDR1 MNHEY and CDR2 SVGAGI. Written as DNA, the CDR3 is TGTGCCAGCAGTTACCCAGGTACCCTTGAAGCTTTCTTT. It is translated as CASSYPGTLEAFF.

CDR3 region: CSAGTEDGYTF. CDR3 DNA sequence: TGCAGCGCCGGGACAGAGGATGGCTACACCTTC. The chain has TRBV29-1 and TRBJ1-2; 7 nucleotides agree with TRBD1. V dropped 7 bases and J dropped 6; count of bases not matched to a gene: 5. Germline assignment: CDR1 SQVTM and CDR2 ANQGSEA. The CDR3 loop spans 11 amino acids.

The chain has TRBV11-2 and TRBJ2-7; a possible D gene is TRBD2 (5 bases). CDR3 length: 15 residues. The ends were cut back, 4 bases at V and 2 bases at J, with 15 bases in the middle. The germline gives CDR1 SGHAT, CDR2 FQNNGV. The DNA of the CDR3 is TGTGCCAGCAGCTCTTCGGGGTTGGCGGCCTACGAGCAGTACTTC. Translating it yields CASSSSGLAAYEQYF.

The J gene is TRBJ2-1, the V gene TRBV11-2; weak D call: TRBD1 (6 bases). Germline V gene sequence: CDR1 SGHAT, CDR2 FQNNGV. Trimming cost V 9 bases and J 8 bases, with 20 bases left between them. CDR3 length: 14 residues. In DNA form, the CDR3 reads TGTGCCAGTACCGGGACAACGACCATCTATGAGCAGTTCTTC. Its translation: CASTGTTTIYEQFF.

This clone has only a few counts. The V and J genes are TRBV4-1 and TRBJ2-5; 9 nucleotides match TRBD2. The germline gives CDR1 MGHRA, CDR2 YSYEKL. CDR3 length equals 15 residues. V shed 0 bases, J shed 10 bases, and the junction held 9 bases outside the gene matches. CDR3 nucleotides: TGCGCCAGCAGCCAAGAGGAGGGACTAGCTAGGGGCCAGTACTTC. It translates to CASSQEEGLARGQYF.

The chain carries TRBV6-1 and TRBJ1-5, with 9 bases aligning to TRBD1. After removal of 6 bases from V and 10 bases from J, the junction contained 10 bases not matched to a gene. The CDR3 is 14 amino acids. Per the germline V gene, CDR1 is MNHNS and CDR2 is SASEGT. The CDR3 region is CASSRTGDVLPQHF. The CDR3 DNA reads as TGTGCCAGCAGCCGGACAGGGGATGTTCTACCCCAGCATTTT.

This clone was counted a few times. The chain joins TRBV2 to TRBJ2-5, with a weak D call TRBD1 (6 bases). The CDR3 is 13 residues long. The germline V gene encodes CDR1 SNHLY and CDR2 FYNNEI. The V end lost 4 bases, the J end lost 7 bases, and 13 bases lay between the germline ends. CDR3 in amino acids: CASSAQGMATQYF. CDR3 in DNA: TGTGCCAGCAGTGCCCAGGGGATGGCGACCCAGTACTTC.